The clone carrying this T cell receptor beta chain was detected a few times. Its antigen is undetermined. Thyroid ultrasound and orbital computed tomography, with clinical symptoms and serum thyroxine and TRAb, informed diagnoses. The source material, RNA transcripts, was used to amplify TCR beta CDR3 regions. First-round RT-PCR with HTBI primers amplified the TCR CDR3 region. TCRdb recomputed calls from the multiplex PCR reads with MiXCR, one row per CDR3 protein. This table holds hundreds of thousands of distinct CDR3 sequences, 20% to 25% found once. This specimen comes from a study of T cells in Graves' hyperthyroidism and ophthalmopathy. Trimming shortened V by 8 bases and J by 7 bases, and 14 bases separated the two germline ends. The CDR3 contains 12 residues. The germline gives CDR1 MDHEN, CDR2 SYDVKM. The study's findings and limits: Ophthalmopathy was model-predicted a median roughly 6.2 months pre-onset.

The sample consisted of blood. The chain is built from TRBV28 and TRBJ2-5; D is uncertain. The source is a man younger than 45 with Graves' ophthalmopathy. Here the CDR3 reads CASYRALGTQYF. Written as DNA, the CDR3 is TGTGCCAGCTATAGGGCACTTGGGACCCAGTACTTC.